These 19 T cell receptor beta chains were all obtained from the same sample, sequenced in a study of CD8+ T cells in alopecia areata. The authors extracted RNA and reverse transcribed it into cDNA as the sequencing template. Assay used: immunoSEQ multiplex PCR; TCRdb lists only in-frame clones, some missing. The table includes around 250,000 clones, roughly 69% detected once. Sequencing used CD4+ T cells sorted from blood, obtained at week 0. These receptors all stem from a human donor with alopecia areata.

This sequence joins TRBV5-1 and TRBJ2-7; D may be TRBD1 (6 bases). V dropped 2 bases and J dropped 5 bases, with 14 bases sitting between them. This CDR3 has 14 residues. The germline CDR1 and CDR2 sequences are SGHRS and YFSETQ. CDR3 loop: CASSLTQGPNEQYF. The CDR3, as DNA: TGCGCCAGCAGCTTAACACAGGGACCCAACGAGCAGTACTTC.

The chain couples TRBV29-1 to TRBJ2-1; TRBD2 aligns across 10 bases. Per the germline V gene, CDR1 is SQVTM and CDR2 is ANQGSEA. The CDR3 sequence is 14 residues long. The V segment lost 3 bases and the J segment 7 bases; nucleotides outside the gene matches: 6. The CDR3 loop is CSVEQRGGRNEQFF. CDR3 nucleotide sequence: TGCAGCGTTGAGCAGCGGGGGGGCCGGAATGAGCAGTTCTTC.

This chain joins TRBV6-1 and TRBJ1-5; D is unresolved. The V end lost 7 bases, the J end lost 4 bases, and 17 bases lay between the germline ends. Germline values: CDR1 MNHNS, CDR2 SASEGT. The CDR3 covers 15 residues. The CDR3 here is CASTEYTWGNQPQHF. In DNA form, the CDR3 reads TGTGCCAGCACGGAGTATACATGGGGTAATCAGCCCCAGCATTTT.

This clone turned up a few times. V usage is TRBV25-1 and J usage is TRBJ1-6; D might be TRBD1 (5 bases). Germline V CDR1 and CDR2: MGHDK, SYGVNS. Between the trimmed V and J ends, which lost 6 bases and 4 bases, there was a span of 16 bases. This CDR3 has 16 residues. The CDR3 DNA follows: TGTGCCAGCAGGGCATCCTACGGGGGGTATAATTCACCCCTCCACTTT. Encoded protein: CASRASYGGYNSPLHF.

This chain connects TRBV2 to TRBJ2-6; no definite D call. V was cut by 3 bases and J by 2 bases, with 5 bases left in between. The CDR3 loop spans 14 amino acids. CDR1 and CDR2 (germline): SNHLY, FYNNEI. CDR3 sequence (DNA): TGTGCCAGCAGTGACAGGACTGGGGCCAACGTCCTGACTTTC. This sequence encodes CASSDRTGANVLTF.

A few counts support this clone. The V call is TRBV10-3, the J call TRBJ1-1; D ambiguous. With 6 bases removed from V and 1 base from J, the gap between germline ends came to 9 bases. Germline V gene sequence: CDR1 ENHRY, CDR2 SYGVKD. The CDR3 has 13 amino acids. The CDR3 nucleotides read TGTGCCATCAGCTCCGGACGGAACACTGAAGCTTTCTTT. Translating gives CAISSGRNTEAFF.

The CDR3 here is CAYKGLSHYGYTF. The CDR3 DNA is TGTGCCTACAAGGGGCTTTCTCACTATGGCTACACCTTC. The J gene is TRBJ1-2, the V gene TRBV30; D is perhaps TRBD1 (5 bases). V lost 7 bases and J lost 3, with 15 bases in between. Germline V gene sequence: CDR1 GTSNPN, CDR2 SVGIG (reference sequence). The CDR3 contains 13 residues.

V gene TRBV29-1 combines with J gene TRBJ2-7; 7 bases are shared with TRBD1. V shed 7 bases, J shed 1 base, and the junction held 4 bases outside the gene matches. Per the germline V gene, CDR1 is SQVTM and CDR2 is ANQGSEA. The CDR3 has 12 amino acids. The CDR3 sequence is CSAVGQSYEQYF. The DNA of the CDR3 is TGCAGCGCCGTGGGACAGTCCTACGAGCAGTACTTC.

The rearrangement uses TRBV29-1 and TRBJ1-2; TRBD1 is a possible D gene (5 bases). Germline CDR1 SQVTM, CDR2 ANQGSEA. The CDR3 loop spans 14 amino acids. V was clipped by 4 bases and J by 7 bases, with 19 bases between them. DNA for the CDR3: TGCAGCGTTGGACCAAAAGCAGGGTCTTTTGGCTACACCTTC. It specifies CSVGPKAGSFGYTF.

This chain joins TRBV29-1 and TRBJ1-1; TRBD1 might be the D (5 bases). The germline V gene has CDR1 SQVTM and CDR2 ANQGSEA. CDR3 length: 10 amino acids. Trimming shortened V by 6 bases and J by 11 bases, and 13 bases separated the two germline ends. The CDR3 DNA is TGCAGCGTAGTGGGGCCAGGGGCTTTCTTT. As protein: CSVVGPGAFF.

The chain uses TRBV14 and TRBJ2-1; TRBD1 aligns across 11 bases. The germline V gene has CDR1 SGHDN and CDR2 FVKESK. After removal of 2 bases from V and 10 bases from J, the junction contained 10 bases not matched to a gene. The CDR3 runs to 16 residues. The CDR3 protein is CASSQLGQGARKEQFF. The CDR3 nucleotides are TGTGCCAGCAGCCAACTAGGACAGGGGGCGCGGAAGGAGCAGTTCTTC.

This chain connects TRBV7-2 to TRBJ2-4; D is undetermined. This CDR3 has 11 amino acids. Germline CDR1 reads SGHTA; CDR2 reads FQGNSA. The ends were cut back, 2 bases at V and 11 bases at J, with 7 bases in the middle. The CDR3: CASSLTGVQYF. DNA of the CDR3: TGTGCCAGCAGCTTAACCGGAGTTCAGTACTTC.

The chain joins TRBV18 to TRBJ1-1, with D maybe TRBD1 (6 bases). V lost 0 bases to trimming and J lost 8 bases, with 7 bases between them. CDR1 and CDR2 (germline): KGHSH, LQKENI. This CDR3 comprises 12 residues. The CDR3 DNA follows: TGTGCCAGCTCACCACCGGACAGAGAAGCTTTCTTT. Translated, it gives CASSPPDREAFF.

This chain joins TRBV30 and TRBJ1-5, with 7 bases fitting TRBD1. The CDR3 is 15 residues long. The junction had 9 bases not matched to a gene; V was cut back by 0 bases and J by 7 bases. Germline V gene lookup returns CDR1 GTSNPN and CDR2 SVGIG (reference sequence). The CDR3 DNA follows: TGTGCCTGGAGTGTAAGTAGACAGGGCGGCCAGCCCCAGCATTTT. Protein product: CAWSVSRQGGQPQHF. The entire variable domain, with the rest obtained from reference TRBV30 and TRBJ1-5, is as follows: SQTIHQWPATLVQPVGSPLSLECTVEGTSNPNLYWYRQAAGRGLQLLFYSVGIGQISSEVPQNLSASRPQDRQFILSSKKLLLSDSGFYLCAWSVSRQGGQPQHFGDGTRLSIL.

This clone was seen more than once but under ten times. V usage is TRBV7-2 and J usage is TRBJ2-7; D might be TRBD2 (6 bases). The CDR3 covers 15 residues. The germline CDR1 and CDR2 sequences are SGHTA and FQGNSA. V lost 2 bases and J lost 0, with 11 bases in between. In DNA form, the CDR3 reads TGTGCCAGCAGCTTAATTGTGGGAGGCTCCTACGAGCAGTACTTC. It yields the protein CASSLIVGGSYEQYF.

This chain uses TRBV7-9 with TRBJ2-1; 7 bases map to TRBD1. The CDR3 totals 13 residues. V was clipped by 5 bases and J by 7 bases; unmatched bases: 5. Germline loops: CDR1 SEHNR, CDR2 FQNEAQ (reference sequence). The CDR3 DNA sequence: TGTGCCAGCAGCCAGACAGGGTATAATGAGCAGTTCTTC. As protein: CASSQTGYNEQFF.

This rearrangement joins TRBV30 to TRBJ1-2, with 8 bases matching TRBD1. The CDR3 consists of 11 residues. V shed 8 bases and J 4 bases; nucleotides not matched to a gene: 3. Germline loops: CDR1 GTSNPN, CDR2 SVGIG (reference sequence). CDR3 sequence reads: CAHGTGYGYTF. The CDR3 region has the DNA TGTGCCCACGGGACAGGCTATGGCTACACCTTC.

The chain is built from TRBV27 and TRBJ1-5; TRBD1 matches 10 bases. J gave up 5 bases and V 5 bases, and 9 bases lay outside the gene matches. CDR3 length: 16 residues. Germline CDR1 MNHEY, CDR2 SMNVEV (reference sequence). CDR3 in DNA: TGTGCCAGCAGTCGGACAGGGGGTAGACTTGATCAGCCCCAGCATTTT. Encoded protein: CASSRTGGRLDQPQHF.

The chain is built from TRBV13 and TRBJ2-5; no clear D. V was clipped by 5 bases and J by 4 bases, with 8 bases between them. CDR1 is PRHDT and CDR2 is FYEKMQ in the germline V gene (reference sequence). CDR3 length equals 12 residues. CDR3 loop: CASSQVGETQYF. Here the CDR3 DNA reads TGTGCCAGCAGCCAGGTCGGAGAGACCCAGTACTTC.